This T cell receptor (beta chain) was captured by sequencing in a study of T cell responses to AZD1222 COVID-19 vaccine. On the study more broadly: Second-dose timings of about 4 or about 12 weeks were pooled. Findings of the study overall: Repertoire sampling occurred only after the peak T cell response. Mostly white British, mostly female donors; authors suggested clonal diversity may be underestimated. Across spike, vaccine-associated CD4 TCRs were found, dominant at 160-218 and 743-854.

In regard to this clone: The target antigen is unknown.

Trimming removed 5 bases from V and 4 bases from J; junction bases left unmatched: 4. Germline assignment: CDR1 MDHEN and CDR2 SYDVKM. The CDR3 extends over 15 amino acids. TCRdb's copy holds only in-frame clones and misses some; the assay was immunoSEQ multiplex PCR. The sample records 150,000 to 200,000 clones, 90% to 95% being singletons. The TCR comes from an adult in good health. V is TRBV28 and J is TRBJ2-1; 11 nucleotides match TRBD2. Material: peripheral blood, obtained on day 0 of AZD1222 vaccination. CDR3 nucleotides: TGTGCCAGCAGTGCCGGGACTAGCGGTTACAATGAGCAGTTCTTC. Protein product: CASSAGTSGYNEQFF.